Here is one T cell receptor (beta chain) with its context. These data belong to a study of a mutant IDH1 vaccine in newly diagnosed glioma. Study context: The treated group averaged about 41 years old and was about 60% male, approximately 40% female. Patients' prior therapy spanned radiotherapy, temozolomide, or both; most underwent both.

Trimming cost V 4 bases and J 7 bases, with 14 bases left between them. Per the germline V gene, CDR1 is MGHDK and CDR2 is SYGVNS. There are 14 residues in the CDR3. The table came from immunoSEQ multiplex PCR; TCRdb's copy has only in-frame clones and leaves some out. Of tens of thousands of clones listed, about four fifths were seen once; the top ten hold nearly 20%. Time point noted: baseline, week 1 (first vaccination visit). Treatment here: pre-vaccination baseline after standard-of-care therapy. The rearrangement links TRBV25-1 to TRBJ1-5; possibly TRBD1 for D (6 bases). The sequencing here drew on PBMCs, taken from a glioma patient treated with radiotherapy, temozolomide or both. This sequence was found in a man aged 18-30 years with glioma. As DNA, the CDR3 is TGTGCCAGCAGTGTGTCGGGGGCCGGGCAGCCCCAGCATTTT. Residues: CASSVSGAGQPQHF.